Included here is one TCR beta chain sequence, with context. This entry is derived from a study of blood T cell repertoires in COVID-19. The CDR3 is 13 residues long. Clones were read by immunoSEQ multiplex PCR, and TCRdb kept only the in-frame ones, dropping some. The sample records around 100,000 clones, around 91% being singletons. This clonotype was sampled from a man between 18 and 35 years old with COVID-19, enrolled during active disease. Sequencing input: peripheral blood. J is TRBJ2-3 and V is TRBV21-1; the DNA was not used to check the table's D call, TRBD2. TRBV21-1 is reported as a pseudogene. CDR3 sequence reads: CASSNLRVPKLYF. The CDR3 DNA reads as TGTGCCAGCAGCAATCTCCGGGTCCCCAAGTTGTATTTT.